Listed below are T cell receptor beta chains from one sample, sequenced in a study of T cell responses to AZD1222 COVID-19 vaccine. Clones were sequenced by immunoSEQ multiplex PCR, and TCRdb holds only the in-frame ones, with some missing. The sample records more than 110,000 clones, approximately 85% being singletons. The sequenced sample was peripheral blood, obtained on day 0 of AZD1222 vaccination. The receptors come from an adult in good health. Both conserved end residues are trimmed from each CDR3. The size field is filled for only some rows; it gives once, few, many or a size class.

size: .
V: TRBV10-1
J: TRBJ2-7
CDR3: ASRDHREQY

size: .
V: TRBV19
J: TRBJ1-4
CDR3: ASSPGAGALLF

size: few
V: TRBV3-1/TRBV3-2
J: TRBJ2-1
CDR3: ASSQAFSGGNEQF

size: .
V: TRBV11-3
J: TRBJ1-5
CDR3: ASSLTGRESNQPQH

size: .
V: TRBV6-5
J: TRBJ1-5
CDR3: ASFLVGVGPQPQH

size: .
V: TRBV6-5
J: TRBJ1-5
CDR3: ASIGFGSNQPQH

size: once
V: TRBV18
J: TRBJ1-1
CDR3: ASSPPGQFMNTEAF

size: .
V: TRBV18
J: TRBJ1-6
CDR3: ASSPEWTGSQPLH

size: .
V: TRBV28
J: TRBJ1-2
CDR3: ASSFEPRGYYGYT

size: .
V: TRBV9
J: TRBJ2-5
CDR3: ASSVSGTALQETQY

size: .
V: TRBV27
J: TRBJ1-2
CDR3: ASSSAGVDGYT

size: .
V: TRBV5-8
J: TRBJ1-3
CDR3: ASSLAGPNGNTIY